What follows are 19 T cell receptor beta chains derived from one specimen sequenced in a study of T cells expressing NK-cell markers. TCRdb reprocessed the 5' RACE reads and reports one entry per CDR3 protein, with no DNA. The table counts about 260,000 distinct CDR3 sequences; about 0.39% lies in the top ten. The sequencing sample was made of blood T cells: a sorted CD56 or NKG2C T cell subset, CD4+ or CD8+ T cells, or bulk PBMC T cells (not recorded which). These receptors all come from a man younger than 35 in good health.

V usage is TRBV5-5 and J usage is TRBJ2-7. Germline V gives CDR1 SGHKS, CDR2 YYEKEE (reference sequence). The CDR3 is 16 amino acids. The CDR3 is CASSLVKLRHAYEQYF.

The V call is TRBV19, the J call TRBJ2-7; TCRdb's D call of TRBD1 is untestable without DNA. Per the germline V gene, CDR1 is LNHDA and CDR2 is SQIVND (reference sequence). The CDR3 spans 13 residues. CDR3 region: CASSIGQDYEQYF.

V usage is TRBV5-1 and J usage is TRBJ2-1; TCRdb returns TRBD2, unconfirmable since there is no DNA. Germline CDR1 reads SGHRS; CDR2 reads YFSETQ. This CDR3 is 16 amino acids long. This CDR3 is CASSLVAGLNYNEQFF.

This chain joins TRBV10-3 and TRBJ2-1; no DNA is available, so the TRBD1 call from TCRdb remains unchecked. Germline V gene sequence: CDR1 ENHRY, CDR2 SYGVKD. CDR3 length: 16 amino acids. The CDR3 is CAISLRGMSSYNEQFF.

This chain connects TRBV20-1 to TRBJ2-7; with no DNA, the TCRdb D assignment of TRBD1 cannot be verified. The length of the CDR3 is 12 residues. Germline values: CDR1 DFQATT, CDR2 SNEGSKA (reference sequence). CDR3 residues: CSARSPGSEQYF.

CDR3 loop: CASSVQVVNTEAFF. The rearrangement uses TRBV6-1 and TRBJ1-1. CDR1 is MNHNS, CDR2 SASEGT, per germline. This CDR3 has 14 residues.

The V call is TRBV5-1, the J call TRBJ2-1; TCRdb proposes TRBD1, but this gene call is untestable without DNA. The CDR3 sequence is 14 residues long. Germline V CDR1 and CDR2: SGHRS, YFSETQ. The CDR3 reads CASSLEAARDEQFF.

The chain links TRBV27 to TRBJ1-1; lacking DNA, the TRBD1 call made by TCRdb goes unchecked. The length of the CDR3 is 13 residues. CDR1 and CDR2 from the germline V gene are MNHEY and SMNVEV (reference sequence). The CDR3 sequence is CARSGQGDTEAFF.

V and J are TRBV6-2 or TRBV6-3 and TRBJ2-7; without DNA, the TCRdb call of TRBD2 cannot be checked. This CDR3 has 15 amino acids. Germline V CDR1 and CDR2: MNHEY, SVGEGT. Here the CDR3 reads CASSYLTSGTYEQYF.

The rearrangement uses TRBV30 and TRBJ2-5; TCRdb lists TRBD2, though no DNA is available to test this call. Germline V gene sequence: CDR1 GTSNPN, CDR2 SVGIG (reference sequence). The CDR3 loop spans 14 amino acids. CDR3 residues: CAWSVRAGRETQYF.

The chain combines TRBV7-2 with TRBJ2-1. Germline-derived CDR1 and CDR2 are SGHTA and FQGNSA. The CDR3 is made up of 14 amino acids. The CDR3 sequence: CASSLEVRSAEQFF.

The genes are TRBV12-3 or TRBV12-4 and TRBJ1-1; the D call of TRBD1 rests on TCRdb alone, since no DNA is present to check it. CDR3 size: 15 residues. CDR3 sequence: CASSFGQQGNTEAFF.

V usage is TRBV20-1 and J usage is TRBJ2-1; as DNA is missing, the TRBD1 call by TCRdb cannot be tested. Germline CDR1 and CDR2: DFQATT and SNEGSKA (reference sequence). CDR3 length: 13 residues. The CDR3 reads CSATQDLQNEQFF.

The chain has TRBV10-3 and TRBJ2-7; TCRdb selects TRBD1, and the lack of DNA leaves this call unchecked. The length of the CDR3 is 13 residues. Germline V gene data show CDR1 as ENHRY and CDR2 as SYGVKD. The CDR3 loop reads CAIAGTASYEQYF.

This chain uses TRBV7-2 with TRBJ2-2; TCRdb's D call, TRBD1, is unchecked because there is no DNA. Germline assignment: CDR1 SGHTA and CDR2 FQGNSA. This CDR3 has 16 residues. The CDR3 loop reads CASNHPGQGYTGELFF.

The chain links TRBV10-3 to TRBJ1-2. The CDR3 is 13 residues long. Germline V gene data show CDR1 as ENHRY and CDR2 as SYGVKD. The CDR3 reads CAIRVPAGNGYTF.

The rearrangement links TRBV20-1 to TRBJ1-1. The CDR3 loop spans 13 amino acids. Germline V CDR1 and CDR2: DFQATT, SNEGSKA (reference sequence). CDR3 loop: CSLGRPMNTEAFF.

The chain couples TRBV28 to TRBJ2-2; TCRdb indicates TRBD1, and absent DNA this call remains unverified. Germline loops: CDR1 MDHEN, CDR2 SYDVKM. This CDR3 spans 15 amino acids. The CDR3 region is CASTTKGGRPGELFF.

V is TRBV4-3 and J is TRBJ1-4; TCRdb's D gene call, TRBD1, goes unchecked for lack of DNA. The germline V gene has CDR1 LGHNA and CDR2 YSLEER. The CDR3 is 15 residues long. The CDR3 loop reads CASSQDLGQGGKLFF.